A single sample gave rise to the 30 T cell receptor beta chains below, sequenced in a study of blood T cell repertoires in COVID-19. Measured with immunoSEQ multiplex PCR; TCRdb has only the in-frame clones, and not every one. This repertoire shows more than 200,000 clones, roughly 80% found once; its top ten account for 3.5% to 5%. The sample comprised peripheral blood. The receptors shown here come from a man aged 60-69 years with acute or convalescent COVID-19.

The rearrangement joins TRBV18 to TRBJ2-3; TRBD2 matches at 9 bases. V lost 3 bases and J lost 10; bases outside the gene matches: 14. This CDR3 comprises 16 residues. Germline V gene sequence: CDR1 KGHSH, CDR2 LQKENI. The CDR3 sequence: CASSPGRAGGQGAQYF. The CDR3 DNA sequence: TGTGCCAGCTCACCGGGGAGAGCGGGGGGCCAGGGGGCGCAGTATTTT.

This rearrangement joins TRBV7-2 to TRBJ2-7, with 7 bases matching TRBD1. Germline CDR1 SGHTA, CDR2 FQGNSA. The junction had 7 bases not matched to a gene; V was cut back by 3 bases and J by 2 bases. The CDR3 runs 15 residues. The CDR3 loop is CASSFGGQVTYEQYF. The CDR3 coding sequence is TGTGCCAGCAGCTTCGGAGGACAGGTCACCTACGAGCAGTACTTC.

The chain links TRBV3-1 (or the pseudogene TRBV3-2) to TRBJ1-2; 9 bases fit TRBD1. This CDR3 has 13 amino acids. Looked up from germline, CDR1 is LGHDT and CDR2 is YNNKEL (reference sequence). Trimming removed 6 bases from V and 7 bases from J; junction bases left unmatched: 6. CDR3 protein: CASRNTGGGGYTF. CDR3 nucleotides: TGTGCCAGCAGAAACACAGGGGGCGGTGGCTACACCTTC.

This clone was seen once. CDR3 nucleotide sequence: TGTGCCACTAAGGAACAGGGAGTCGAAACTGAAGCTTTCTTT. Its translation: CATKEQGVETEAFF. This chain links TRBV19 with TRBJ1-1; TRBD1 might be the D (6 bases). CDR1 and CDR2 from the germline V gene are LNHDA and SQIVND (reference sequence). The CDR3 has 14 amino acids. Trimming removed 10 bases at V and 5 bases at J, with 20 bases between.

The chain is built from TRBV6-5 and TRBJ1-5; no clear D. Looked up from germline, CDR1 is MNHEY and CDR2 is SVGAGI. The CDR3 spans 15 residues. Trimming cost V 4 bases and J 4 bases, with 14 bases left between them. The CDR3 sequence is CASSLGGSRNQPQHF. The DNA for the CDR3 is TGTGCCAGCAGTTTAGGCGGGTCCCGTAATCAGCCCCAGCATTTT.

The chain links TRBV19 to TRBJ1-5; 7 bases agree with TRBD1. The CDR3 totals 18 residues. The V segment lost 5 bases and the J segment 7 bases; nucleotides outside the gene matches: 20. Germline CDR1 reads LNHDA; CDR2 reads SQIVND (reference sequence). CDR3 coding DNA: TGTGCCAGTAGTTCCCAAATCGTCGACAGGGTGTATCGGCAGCCCCAGCATTTT. Amino acids: CASSSQIVDRVYRQPQHF.

The chain couples TRBV5-1 to TRBJ1-5; D is perhaps TRBD1 (6 bases). The CDR3 loop spans 15 amino acids. Trimming took 1 base from V and 2 from J, leaving 10 bases between them. Germline assignment: CDR1 SGHRS and CDR2 YFSETQ. The CDR3 region has the DNA TGCGCCAGCAGCTTGACAGGGATCGGCAATCAGCCCCAGCATTTT. Translation: CASSLTGIGNQPQHF.

The chain carries TRBV5-1 and TRBJ2-2; D is perhaps TRBD1 (6 bases). V lost 0 bases to trimming and J lost 0 bases, with 9 bases between them. Germline CDR1 SGHRS, CDR2 YFSETQ. The CDR3 spans 16 residues. CDR3 nucleotides: TGCGCCAGCAGCTTGGCCGGGACACCGAACACCGGGGAGCTGTTTTTT. Amino acids: CASSLAGTPNTGELFF.

The chain links TRBV6-6 to TRBJ2-2; 7 nucleotides agree with TRBD1. The germline CDR1 and CDR2 sequences are MNHNY and SVGAGI (reference sequence). V lost 5 bases and J lost 6; bases outside the gene matches: 6. This CDR3 comprises 14 residues. CDR3 in amino acids: CASSRTGAAGELFF. In DNA, the CDR3 is TGTGCCAGCAGTCGAACAGGGGCGGCCGGGGAGCTGTTTTTT.

The rearrangement joins TRBV28 to TRBJ2-2; TRBD1 matches at 8 bases. Germline assignment: CDR1 MDHEN and CDR2 SYDVKM. Trimming cost V 5 bases and J 3 bases; bases outside gene matches: 8. The CDR3 totals 16 residues. The CDR3 sequence: CASSLSGTGDTGELFF. The CDR3, as DNA: TGTGCCAGCAGTCTCTCCGGGACAGGCGACACCGGGGAGCTGTTTTTT.

The gene calls are TRBV12-3 or TRBV12-4 and TRBJ2-3; 7 bases match TRBD2. The CDR3 is made up of 12 amino acids. CDR3: CAVAGETDTQYF. The CDR3, as DNA: TGTGCGGTTGCGGGGGAGACAGATACGCAGTATTTT.

The chain employs TRBV4-1 and TRBJ1-6, with 8 bases that match TRBD1. Germline trimming cut 4 bases from V and 7 bases from J; bases unmatched to any gene: 6. The germline gives CDR1 MGHRA, CDR2 YSYEKL. The CDR3 has 15 residues. Here the CDR3 reads CASSPRQGSNSPLHF. CDR3 nucleotides: TGCGCCAGCAGCCCGAGACAGGGGAGCAATTCACCCCTCCACTTT.

This chain connects TRBV7-8 to TRBJ2-7; D perhaps matches TRBD2 (6 bases). V was cut by 5 bases and J by 5 bases, with 22 bases left in between. The CDR3 loop spans 16 amino acids. The germline gives CDR1 SGHVS, CDR2 FQNEAQ. The CDR3 sequence is CASSPTSGGTLHEQYF. DNA of the CDR3: TGTGCCAGCAGCCCGACCTCGGGCGGGACTCTCCACGAGCAGTACTTC.

The chain has TRBV21-1 and TRBJ1-5; no check of the table's D call, TRBD1, against the DNA was made. TRBV21-1 is recorded as a pseudogene. The CDR3 extends over 15 amino acids. This CDR3 reads CASSRQDREVQPQHF. CDR3 in DNA: TGTGCCAGCAGCAGGCAAGACAGGGAGGTCCAGCCCCAGCATTTT.

The V and J genes are TRBV5-4 and TRBJ1-4, with D maybe TRBD1 (5 bases). This CDR3 has 16 residues. CDR1 and CDR2 from the germline V gene are SGHNT and YYREEE (reference sequence). The V and J ends lost 0 bases and 10 bases respectively, with 19 bases between them. The CDR3 here is CASSLAKQGGSGKLFF. The CDR3, as DNA: TGTGCCAGCAGCTTGGCCAAGCAGGGCGGGAGCGGAAAACTGTTTTTT.

The chain couples TRBV3-1 (or the pseudogene TRBV3-2) to TRBJ2-3; no firm D call. V was cut by 5 bases and J by 5 bases, with 8 bases left in between. Germline V gene sequence: CDR1 LGHDT, CDR2 YNNKEL (reference sequence). The CDR3 sequence is 12 residues long. The CDR3 DNA is TGTGCCAGCAGCGTGACTGGAGATACGCAGTATTTT. It translates to CASSVTGDTQYF.

The V and J genes are TRBV30 and TRBJ1-2; D remains ambiguous. CDR3 length equals 14 residues. Deletions cut 2 bases from V and 4 bases from J, with 14 bases between. Germline V CDR1 and CDR2: GTSNPN, SVGIG (reference sequence). The CDR3 region has the DNA TGTGCCTGGAGTTCGACTCCCCTTGCCTATGGCTACACCTTC. This gives the protein CAWSSTPLAYGYTF.

The chain recombines TRBV18 with TRBJ2-2, with D perhaps TRBD1 (5 bases). V lost 2 bases and J 5 bases, leaving 15 bases between the germline ends. The CDR3 loop spans 16 amino acids. CDR1 KGHSH and CDR2 LQKENI come from the germline V gene. The CDR3 here is CASSPNMAGRTGELFF. CDR3 coding DNA: TGTGCCAGCTCACCAAATATGGCAGGGCGGACCGGGGAGCTGTTTTTT.

The chain links TRBV7-3 to TRBJ1-1, with TRBD1 matching over 7 bases. Unmatched junction bases numbered 4, after V lost 5 bases and J lost 1 base. CDR1 is SGHTA and CDR2 is FQGTGA in the germline V gene. The CDR3 totals 14 residues. The CDR3 bases are TGTGCCAGCAGCCCACAGGGGCAGAACACTGAAGCTTTCTTT. It codes for CASSPQGQNTEAFF.

CDR3 region: CASSNQGAGSYEQYF. The CDR3 region has the DNA TGTGCCAGCAGTAATCAGGGGGCCGGGTCCTACGAGCAGTACTTC. The V and J genes are TRBV28 and TRBJ2-7; 8 nucleotides align to TRBD1. The CDR3 is 15 residues long. V was pared by 5 bases and J by 1 base, with 7 bases of the junction left unmatched. Germline CDR1 and CDR2: MDHEN and SYDVKM.

The chain employs TRBV5-4 and TRBJ2-2, with D maybe TRBD1 (6 bases). The CDR3 is made up of 16 amino acids. CDR1 is SGHNT, CDR2 YYREEE, per germline (reference sequence). V was cut by 4 bases and J by 1 base, with 14 bases left in between. CDR3 amino acids: CASSGRQVGNTGELFF. The CDR3 region has the DNA TGTGCCAGCAGCGGGAGACAGGTGGGGAACACCGGGGAGCTGTTTTTT.

This chain joins TRBV18 and TRBJ2-3; weak D call: TRBD1 (6 bases). Trimming shortened V by 6 bases and J by 6 bases, and 13 bases separated the two germline ends. The CDR3 sequence is 13 residues long. Germline-derived CDR1 and CDR2 are KGHSH and LQKENI. CDR3 sequence reads: CASSPADRDTQYF. The CDR3 DNA is TGTGCCAGCTCGCCCGCCGACAGGGATACGCAGTATTTT.

This clone was observed once. The chain uses TRBV10-3 and TRBJ1-5, with 8 bases lining up with TRBD1. With V trimmed by 10 bases and J by 5 bases, 7 bases remained unmatched. The CDR3 totals 13 residues. The germline gives CDR1 ENHRY, CDR2 SYGVKD. The CDR3 region is CATRTGTYQPQHF. The CDR3 DNA sequence: TGTGCCACCAGGACAGGGACCTATCAGCCCCAGCATTTT.

In its sample, this clone was seen a few times. The genes are TRBV15 and TRBJ2-7; TRBD2 aligns across 7 bases. The germline gives CDR1 LNHNV, CDR2 YYDKDF (reference sequence). The CDR3 contains 17 residues. Trimming removed 0 bases from V and 3 bases from J; junction bases left unmatched: 11. The CDR3 DNA is TGTGCCACCAGCAGAGATGTTGGCGGGAGTTTCTACTACGAGCAGTACTTC. Protein product: CATSRDVGGSFYYEQYF. Based on the CDR3 plus reference TRBV15 and TRBJ2-7, the full variable domain is DAMVIQNPRYQVTQFGKPVTLSCSQTLNHNVMYWYQQKSSQAPKLLFHYYDKDFNNEADTPDNFQSRRPNTSFCFLDIRSPGLGDTAMYLCATSRDVGGSFYYEQYFGPGTRLTVT.

V gene TRBV6-5 combines with J gene TRBJ1-2; no definite D call. Germline assignment: CDR1 MNHEY and CDR2 SVGAGI. Trimming left V 7 bases short and J 5 bases short, with 20 bases between. The CDR3 loop spans 15 amino acids. The CDR3 DNA is TGTGCCAGCATCCCCTCTGAGACATACAAGTATGGCTACACCTTC. Translated: CASIPSETYKYGYTF.

This clone was found a few times. This chain uses TRBV28 with TRBJ1-3, with D uncertain. The V gene's germline CDR1 is MDHEN and CDR2 SYDVKM. This CDR3 is built from 16 residues. V dropped 6 bases and J dropped 0 bases, with 15 bases sitting between them. CDR3 sequence reads: CASRRVAYFSGNTIYF. The CDR3 nucleotides read TGTGCCAGCAGGCGGGTTGCATACTTCTCTGGAAACACCATATATTTT.

The gene calls are TRBV19 and TRBJ2-2; 11 nucleotides align to TRBD1. The ends lost 4 bases at V and 4 bases at J; junction bases unmatched: 2. CDR1 is LNHDA and CDR2 is SQIVND in the germline V gene (reference sequence). This CDR3 spans 15 amino acids. CDR3 amino acids: CASSTGTGGTGELFF. The CDR3 bases are TGTGCCAGTAGTACAGGGACAGGGGGCACCGGGGAGCTGTTTTTT.

This clone was observed a handful of times. This sequence joins TRBV5-4 and TRBJ2-1; 7 bases agree with TRBD1. Germline CDR1 reads SGHNT; CDR2 reads YYREEE (reference sequence). V dropped 3 bases and J dropped 3; count of bases not matched to a gene: 6. CDR3 size: 15 residues. CDR3: CASSSYTGVYNEQFF. Written as DNA, the CDR3 is TGTGCCAGCAGCTCGTACACAGGGGTCTACAATGAGCAGTTCTTC.

This sequence joins TRBV6-1 and TRBJ2-2, with TRBD1 as a possible D gene (6 bases). V was trimmed by 8 bases and J by 4 bases, leaving 11 bases between them. The CDR3 is 13 amino acids. CDR1 and CDR2 from the germline V gene are MNHNS and SASEGT. The CDR3 region is CASGGGFTGELFF. CDR3 nucleotide sequence: TGTGCCAGCGGTGGGGGCTTCACCGGGGAGCTGTTTTTT.

The V call is TRBV28, the J call TRBJ2-7, with 9 bases that match TRBD2. The CDR3 has 15 amino acids. V lost 1 base to trimming and J lost 3 bases; unmatched junction nucleotides: 4. Germline CDR1 is MDHEN and CDR2 is SYDVKM. CDR3 nucleotide sequence: TGTGCCAGCAGTTTATCTCCTAGCGGGGTCTACGAGCAGTACTTC. Protein sequence: CASSLSPSGVYEQYF.